These 18 T cell receptor beta chains were sequenced from one sample in a study of lymphopenia after photon versus proton radiotherapy. Produced via immunoSEQ multiplex PCR; TCRdb's table is partial and in-frame only. In the table there are about 30,000 clones, approximately 95% of which are singletons. The starting material was peripheral blood, obtained from a patient treated with photon-based radiotherapy. The receptors shown here come from a woman in her fifties or sixties with cholangiocarcinoma.

The J gene is TRBJ2-5, the V gene TRBV11-2; 12 nucleotides match TRBD2. This CDR3 has 17 amino acids. CDR1 and CDR2 from the germline V gene are SGHAT and FQNNGV. The ends lost 4 bases at V and 5 bases at J; junction bases unmatched: 11. Here the CDR3 DNA reads TGTGCCAGCAGCTATCGGACTAGCGGGGTGGCCGGGGAGACCCAGTACTTC. This gives the protein CASSYRTSGVAGETQYF.

V and J are TRBV5-4 and TRBJ2-1; TRBD1 might be the D (6 bases). CDR3 length: 14 amino acids. Germline loops: CDR1 SGHNT, CDR2 YYREEE (reference sequence). V lost 5 bases and J lost 2, with 11 bases in between. The CDR3 region is CASRNRDTYNEQFF. The CDR3, as DNA: TGTGCCAGCAGGAACCGGGACACCTACAATGAGCAGTTCTTC.

This sequence joins TRBV10-2 and TRBJ2-2; TRBD2 matches at 15 bases. J lost 4 bases, V lost 9 bases, and 6 bases had no gene match. Germline CDR1 and CDR2: WSHSY and SAAADI. The CDR3 has 16 residues. This CDR3 reads CASAGLAGGATGELFF. The DNA of the CDR3 is TGCGCCAGTGCGGGACTAGCGGGGGGAGCCACCGGGGAGCTGTTTTTT.

The J gene is TRBJ1-4, the V gene TRBV6-6; TRBD1 might be the D (5 bases). The CDR3 sequence is 16 residues long. Germline lookup yields CDR1 MNHNY and CDR2 SVGAGI (reference sequence). V was cut by 6 bases and J by 5 bases, with 19 bases left in between. The chain's CDR3 is CASRHEGFGENEKLFF. The CDR3 DNA sequence: TGTGCCAGCAGACACGAGGGGTTTGGGGAAAATGAAAAACTGTTTTTT.

V gene TRBV7-2 combines with J gene TRBJ2-5; D not certain. The V gene's germline CDR1 is SGHTA and CDR2 FQGNSA. This CDR3 is 12 amino acids long. Trimming stripped 2 bases from V and 5 bases from J, with 6 bases between. CDR3 coding DNA: TGTGCCAGCAGCTTATCGAGGGAGACCCAGTACTTC. Amino acid sequence: CASSLSRETQYF.

V usage is TRBV5-1 and J usage is TRBJ2-1; 11 positions match TRBD2. This CDR3 comprises 15 residues. Germline V CDR1 and CDR2: SGHRS, YFSETQ. Unmatched junction bases numbered 5, after V lost 2 bases and J lost 7 bases. CDR3 bases: TGCGCCAGCAGCTTAGGGACTAGCGGTCGGAATGAGCAGTTCTTC. This encodes CASSLGTSGRNEQFF.

This sequence joins TRBV5-4 and TRBJ2-5; D could derive from TRBD1 or TRBD2 (5 bases each). This CDR3 region has 15 residues. Germline CDR1 is SGHNT and CDR2 is YYREEE (reference sequence). Trimming pared 2 bases from V and 4 bases from J, leaving 15 bases between. CDR3: CASSFLEGSRETQYF. The CDR3, as DNA: TGTGCCAGCAGCTTCCTTGAGGGGTCGAGAGAGACCCAGTACTTC.

The rearrangement joins TRBV5-5 to TRBJ1-1; no reliable D call. In germline, CDR1 is SGHKS, CDR2 YYEKEE (reference sequence). The V gene lost 2 bases and the J gene lost 0 bases, with 5 bases spanning the gap. CDR3 length: 13 amino acids. CDR3 protein: CASSLGLNTEAFF. As DNA, the CDR3 is TGTGCCAGCAGCTTAGGGCTGAACACTGAAGCTTTCTTT.

The chain has TRBV27 and TRBJ2-1; the D gene is possibly TRBD1 (7 bases). The V gene's germline CDR1 is MNHEY and CDR2 SMNVEV (reference sequence). The length of the CDR3 is 16 residues. Trimming removed 4 bases from V and 3 bases from J, with 16 bases in between. The CDR3 sequence is CASSYSQGGFYNEQFF. The CDR3 nucleotides are TGTGCCAGCAGTTATTCGCAGGGGGGCTTCTACAATGAGCAGTTCTTC.

The CDR3 region has the DNA TGTGCCAGCAGCCCACGTACAGGGGGCGGCACCGGGGAGCTGTTTTTT. Translating it yields CASSPRTGGGTGELFF. V and J are TRBV5-6 and TRBJ2-2, with 9 bases fitting TRBD1. Germline lookup yields CDR1 SGHDT and CDR2 YYEEEE. V dropped 4 bases and J dropped 4; count of bases not matched to a gene: 8. The CDR3 sequence is 16 residues long.

The J gene is TRBJ2-5, the V gene TRBV5-4; weak D call: TRBD2 (7 bases). The CDR3 consists of 17 residues. V lost 0 bases and J 5 bases, leaving 20 bases between the germline ends. Germline-derived CDR1 and CDR2 are SGHNT and YYREEE (reference sequence). CDR3 loop: CASSLAGGAHLRETQYF. DNA of the CDR3: TGTGCCAGCAGCTTGGCTGGGGGGGCTCACCTCAGGGAGACCCAGTACTTC.

The rearrangement uses TRBV10-3 and TRBJ1-1; 10 bases are a match to TRBD1. The germline V gene encodes CDR1 ENHRY and CDR2 SYGVKD. Losses at the gene ends were 5 bases for V and 4 bases for J; bases not matched to a gene: 7. CDR3 length equals 15 residues. The DNA for the CDR3 is TGTGCCATCAGTCCCGGGACAGGGGTGGGCACTGAAGCTTTCTTT. Protein: CAISPGTGVGTEAFF.

V and J are TRBV5-1 and TRBJ1-1; D call uncertain. The germline V gene has CDR1 SGHRS and CDR2 YFSETQ. V shed 0 bases and J shed 1 base, with 7 bases lying between them. This CDR3 has 14 residues. CDR3 DNA sequence: TGCGCCAGCAGCTTGGTCGGGGAGAACACTGAAGCTTTCTTT. Its protein product is CASSLVGENTEAFF.

The gene calls are TRBV5-6 and TRBJ1-4; unclear D gene. V was pared by 0 bases and J by 0 bases, with 6 bases between. The CDR3 covers 15 residues. CDR1 is SGHDT, CDR2 YYEEEE, per germline. This CDR3 is CASSLGSPTNEKLFF. The DNA of the CDR3 is TGTGCCAGCAGCTTGGGGTCCCCAACTAATGAAAAACTGTTTTTT. The full variable domain, in which reference TRBV5-6 and TRBJ1-4 provide the parts outside the CDR3, is DAGVTQSPTHLIKTRGQQVTLRCSPKSGHDTVSWYQQALGQGPQFIFQYYEEEERQRGNFPDRFSGHQFPNYSSELNVNALLLGDSALYLCASSLGSPTNEKLFFGSGTQLSVL.

The chain combines TRBV5-1 with TRBJ2-1; D is possibly TRBD2 (5 bases). The CDR3 covers 14 residues. Deletions cut 0 bases from V and 3 bases from J, with 7 bases between. Germline-derived CDR1 and CDR2 are SGHRS and YFSETQ. The CDR3 loop reads CASSLVGNYNEQFF. CDR3 sequence (DNA): TGCGCCAGCAGCTTGGTCGGGAACTACAATGAGCAGTTCTTC. Looking up the rest from reference TRBV5-1 and TRBJ2-1 gives the full variable domain: KAGVTQTPRYLIKTRGQQVTLSCSPISGHRSVSWYQQTPGQGLQFLFEYFSETQRNKGNFPGRFSGRQFSNSRSEMNVSTLELGDSALYLCASSLVGNYNEQFFGPGTRLTVL.

V gene TRBV19 combines with J gene TRBJ1-5, with 7 bases fitting TRBD1. This CDR3 has 17 residues. Germline loops: CDR1 LNHDA, CDR2 SQIVND (reference sequence). V lost 6 bases and J lost 2; bases outside the gene matches: 13. DNA of the CDR3: TGTGCCAGTAGCCGGAGTGACAGGGAAGGGCGCAATCAGCCCCAGCATTTT. This encodes CASSRSDREGRNQPQHF.

The chain recombines TRBV30 with TRBJ1-1; no clear D gene. From germline, CDR1 is GTSNPN and CDR2 SVGIG (reference sequence). The CDR3 spans 14 residues. Trimming cost V 2 bases and J 1 base, with 11 bases left between them. The chain's CDR3 is CAWSLTTGNTEAFF. In nucleotides, the CDR3 is TGTGCCTGGAGTCTGACAACCGGGAACACTGAAGCTTTCTTT. Combining the CDR3 with reference TRBV30 and TRBJ1-1 gives the whole variable domain SQTIHQWPATLVQPVGSPLSLECTVEGTSNPNLYWYRQAAGRGLQLLFYSVGIGQISSEVPQNLSASRPQDRQFILSSKKLLLSDSGFYLCAWSLTTGNTEAFFGQGTRLTVV.

A word on this clone: The junction departs from germline at one end; a sequencing error may be responsible. The chain employs TRBV19 and TRBJ1-2; 7 nucleotides line up with TRBD1. This CDR3 spans 14 amino acids. CDR1 and CDR2 from the germline V gene are LNHDA and SQIVND (reference sequence). CDR3 coding DNA: TGTGCCAGTAGTGTGACAGGGACTAACTATGGCTGCACCTTC. Its protein product is CASSVTGTNYGCTF.